What follows are 23 T cell receptor beta chains derived from one specimen sequenced in a study of blood T cell repertoires in COVID-19. Only in-frame clones appear in the TCRdb table, and some are missing; sequencing was by immunoSEQ multiplex PCR. The sample contains around 200,000 clones, around 90% of which appear only once. Sequenced material: peripheral blood. The receptors originated from a middle-aged man with acute or convalescent COVID-19.

To note about this clone: The sample has other DNA sequences that encode this CDR3 too. The V gene is TRBV5-6, the J gene TRBJ2-7; 8 nucleotides line up with TRBD2. The length of the CDR3 is 14 residues. Germline V CDR1 and CDR2: SGHDT, YYEEEE. The junction had 3 bases not matched to a gene; V was cut back by 2 bases and J by 2 bases. The CDR3 is CASSFPGLAYEQYF. The CDR3 bases are TGTGCCAGCAGCTTTCCGGGACTAGCCTACGAGCAGTACTTC.

V and J are TRBV11-2 and TRBJ1-2; D remains ambiguous. The CDR3 has 15 amino acids. Germline-derived CDR1 and CDR2 are SGHAT and FQNNGV. V was shortened by 1 base and J by 2 bases, with 11 bases between the two germline ends. DNA of the CDR3: TGTGCCAGCAGCTTAGTTAATACTTGGAACTATGGCTACACCTTC. Its protein is CASSLVNTWNYGYTF.

The genes are TRBV18 and TRBJ2-1, with D perhaps matching TRBD2 (6 bases). Germline CDR1 is KGHSH and CDR2 is LQKENI. Between the trimmed V and J ends, which lost 3 bases and 1 base, there was a span of 13 bases. CDR3 length equals 16 residues. As DNA, the CDR3 is TGTGCCAGCTCACCGGAGGGCAGGGCATCCTACAATGAGCAGTTCTTC. This translates into CASSPEGRASYNEQFF.

The J gene is TRBJ2-1, the V gene TRBV7-2; 9 bases map to TRBD2. The CDR3 is made up of 13 amino acids. The ends lost 5 bases at V and 8 bases at J; junction bases unmatched: 4. Germline V gene data show CDR1 as SGHTA and CDR2 as FQGNSA. The CDR3 DNA follows: TGTGCCAGCAGCGCGGGGGGGCCGTATGAGCAGTTCTTC. Amino acids: CASSAGGPYEQFF.

CDR3 DNA: TGTGCCAGCAGCTTCTTTAGTCAGGACATCAATGGCTACACCTTC. It codes for CASSFFSQDINGYTF. The chain joins TRBV7-2 to TRBJ1-2; a weak D match, TRBD1 (5 bases). The CDR3 extends over 15 amino acids. Trimming stripped 3 bases from V and 6 bases from J, with 17 bases between. The germline CDR1 and CDR2 sequences are SGHTA and FQGNSA. The whole variable domain, remainder taken from reference TRBV7-2 and TRBJ1-2, is GAGVSQSPSNKVTEKGKDVELRCDPISGHTALYWYRQSLGQGLEFLIYFQGNSAPDKSGLPSDRFSAERTGGSVSTLTIQRTQQEDSAVYLCASSFFSQDINGYTFGSGTRLTVV.

V is TRBV5-4 and J is TRBJ2-5; 9 bases are a match to TRBD1. The CDR3 totals 15 residues. Germline V gene data show CDR1 as SGHNT and CDR2 as YYREEE (reference sequence). With 3 bases clipped from V and 4 bases from J, the junction kept 7 bases outside the gene matches. CDR3 nucleotides: TGTGCCAGCAGCTCAACAGGGGGCACGCGAGAGACCCAGTACTTC. Its translation is CASSSTGGTRETQYF.

The gene calls are TRBV9 and TRBJ1-1; TRBD1 is a possible D gene (6 bases). Germline CDR1 and CDR2: SGDLS and YYNGEE. Trimming cost V 4 bases and J 1 base, with 11 bases left between them. This CDR3 region has 14 residues. CDR3 amino acids: CASSPQGQNTEAFF. As DNA, the CDR3 is TGTGCCAGCAGCCCACAGGGTCAGAACACTGAAGCTTTCTTT.

The gene calls are TRBV10-1 and TRBJ2-7; D remains unclear. Trimming pared 0 bases from V and 2 bases from J, leaving 5 bases between. Germline CDR1 and CDR2: WNHNN and SYGVQD (reference sequence). The CDR3 runs to 13 residues. The CDR3 bases are TGCGCCAGCAGTGAGTCAGCTACCTACGAGCAGTACTTC. Translation gives CASSESATYEQYF.

This clone turned up a few times. The chain has TRBV3-1 (or the pseudogene TRBV3-2) and TRBJ2-6; D call uncertain. Germline V lookup: CDR1 LGHDT, CDR2 YNNKEL (reference sequence). Trimming left V 1 base short and J 12 bases short, with 10 bases between. The CDR3 runs 13 residues. The CDR3 nucleotides read TGTGCCAGCAGCCAAGTCCAAAACAGCGTCCTGACTTTC. Amino acid sequence: CASSQVQNSVLTF.

V gene TRBV19 combines with J gene TRBJ1-2, with D perhaps matching TRBD1 (6 bases). CDR3 length: 15 amino acids. The V and J ends lost 5 bases and 8 bases respectively, with 21 bases between them. The germline V gene encodes CDR1 LNHDA and CDR2 SQIVND (reference sequence). CDR3: CASSGAPRGSGGYTF. CDR3 sequence (DNA): TGTGCCAGTAGTGGCGCCCCCAGGGGATCAGGCGGCTACACCTTC.

The V gene is TRBV2, the J gene TRBJ2-3; the D gene is possibly TRBD2 (7 bases). CDR1 and CDR2 (germline): SNHLY, FYNNEI. V lost 7 bases and J lost 3, with 20 bases in between. This CDR3 spans 16 amino acids. The CDR3 sequence is CASTRGAWGKTDTQYF. The CDR3 DNA is TGTGCCAGCACCCGGGGGGCGTGGGGGAAAACAGATACGCAGTATTTT.

The gene calls are TRBV29-1 and TRBJ2-5; D might be TRBD1 (5 bases). The V gene lost 7 bases and the J gene lost 4 bases, with 13 bases spanning the gap. The CDR3 totals 12 residues. Germline assignment: CDR1 SQVTM and CDR2 ANQGSEA. The DNA for the CDR3 is TGCAGCGCCTCCAGGGTGGGAGAGACCCAGTACTTC. It yields the protein CSASRVGETQYF. Full variable domain (outside the CDR3, taken from reference TRBV29-1 and TRBJ2-5): SAVISQKPSRDICQRGTSLTIQCQVDSQVTMMFWYRQQPGQSLTLIATANQGSEATYESGFVIDKFPISRPNLTFSTLTVSNMSPEDSSIYLCSASRVGETQYFGPGTRLLVL.

The CDR3 spells CASSLNSLGDEQFF. In DNA form, the CDR3 reads TGTGCCAGCAGTTTAAACTCTCTCGGGGATGAGCAGTTCTTC. The chain has TRBV27 and TRBJ2-1, with D possibly being TRBD2 (5 bases). This CDR3 has 14 residues. Deletions cut 2 bases from V and 8 bases from J, with 13 bases between. The V gene's germline CDR1 is MNHEY and CDR2 SMNVEV (reference sequence).

This clone was seen only once. The gene calls are TRBV11-1 and TRBJ1-6; no clear D. Germline CDR1 SGHAT, CDR2 FQDESV (reference sequence). The V gene lost 1 base and the J gene lost 7 bases, with 5 bases spanning the gap. There are 13 residues in the CDR3. The CDR3 bases are TGTGCCAGCAGCTTAGTACGGAATTCACCCCTCCACTTT. Amino acid sequence: CASSLVRNSPLHF.

In DNA form, the CDR3 reads TGTGCCAGCAGCCCATCCGGGACTAGCGGTCTTTTTAATGAGCAGTTCTTC. The encoded protein is CASSPSGTSGLFNEQFF. V usage is TRBV7-3 and J usage is TRBJ2-1, with 11 bases matching TRBD2. The junction had 13 bases not matched to a gene; V was cut back by 5 bases and J by 7 bases. Germline lookup yields CDR1 SGHTA and CDR2 FQGTGA. This CDR3 contains 17 residues.

This chain links TRBV6-5 with TRBJ2-4; D unclear. Germline CDR1 and CDR2: MNHEY and SVGAGI. V was cut by 8 bases and J by 0 bases, with 11 bases left in between. The CDR3 length is 14 residues. The chain's CDR3 is CASSGLGAKNIQYF. CDR3 coding DNA: TGTGCCAGCTCCGGCCTAGGAGCCAAAAACATTCAGTACTTC.

This chain links TRBV19 with TRBJ2-1; 9 positions match TRBD1. Germline CDR1 reads LNHDA; CDR2 reads SQIVND (reference sequence). The CDR3 sequence is 14 residues long. Losses at the gene ends were 6 bases for V and 10 bases for J; bases not matched to a gene: 10. The CDR3 here is CASSTGTGSGEQFF. The CDR3 DNA is TGTGCCAGTAGCACAGGGACAGGGTCAGGAGAGCAGTTCTTC.

This chain connects TRBV19 to TRBJ2-7; 7 bases are shared with TRBD1. The germline CDR1 and CDR2 sequences are LNHDA and SQIVND (reference sequence). This CDR3 is 17 amino acids long. With V trimmed by 1 base and J by 0 bases, 9 bases remained unmatched. CDR3 residues: CASSIASQGSYSYEQYF. The DNA for the CDR3 is TGTGCCAGTAGTATAGCCTCACAGGGGTCATACTCCTACGAGCAGTACTTC.

The rearrangement uses TRBV14 and TRBJ2-2; maybe TRBD2 (5 bases). The V end lost 0 bases, the J end lost 0 bases, and 11 bases lay between the germline ends. CDR1 SGHDN and CDR2 FVKESK come from the germline V gene. The CDR3 runs 17 residues. CDR3 DNA: TGTGCCAGCAGCCAAGATCCGGACTGGGCGAACACCGGGGAGCTGTTTTTT. The encoded protein is CASSQDPDWANTGELFF. Combining the CDR3 with reference TRBV14 and TRBJ2-2 gives the whole variable domain EAGVTQFPSHSVIEKGQTVTLRCDPISGHDNLYWYRRVMGKEIKFLLHFVKESKQDESGMPNNRFLAERTGGTYSTLKVQPAELEDSGVYFCASSQDPDWANTGELFFGEGSRLTVL.

V is TRBV30 and J is TRBJ1-6; maybe TRBD1 (5 bases). The germline V and J ends were trimmed by 4 bases and 7 bases, with 14 bases remaining between them. The CDR3 extends over 14 amino acids. Germline CDR1 reads GTSNPN; CDR2 reads SVGIG (reference sequence). CDR3 sequence: CAWTVGRRNSPLHF. The CDR3 bases are TGTGCCTGGACCGTGGGGCGGAGAAATTCACCCCTCCACTTT.

The rearrangement joins TRBV10-2 to TRBJ2-5; no reliable D call. The CDR3 runs 13 residues. Germline V CDR1 and CDR2: WSHSY, SAAADI. V was cut by 6 bases and J by 1 base, with 9 bases left in between. The CDR3 sequence: CASSPRFQETQYF. For the CDR3, the DNA is TGCGCCAGCAGCCCTAGATTCCAAGAGACCCAGTACTTC.

This CDR3 is CASSRGQGLRGKNIQYF. The CDR3, as DNA: TGTGCCAGCAGTCGCGGACAGGGCCTCAGGGGTAAAAACATTCAGTACTTC. The chain couples TRBV28 to TRBJ2-4; 8 bases agree with TRBD1. Germline V gives CDR1 MDHEN, CDR2 SYDVKM. The CDR3 covers 17 residues. J was trimmed by 4 bases and V by 5 bases; bases with no gene match: 13. Complete variable domain (other parts from reference TRBV28 and TRBJ2-4): DVKVTQSSRYLVKRTGEKVFLECVQDMDHENMFWYRQDPGLGLRLIYFSYDVKMKEKGDIPEGYSVSREKKERFSLILESASTNQTSMYLCASSRGQGLRGKNIQYFGAGTRLSVL.

This sequence joins TRBV7-9 and TRBJ1-4, with D possibly matching TRBD1 (6 bases). CDR3 length: 17 amino acids. Germline V gives CDR1 SEHNR, CDR2 FQNEAQ (reference sequence). Trimming took 3 bases from V and 3 from J, leaving 17 bases between them. This CDR3 reads CASSFGDPGQSNEKLFF. The CDR3 DNA is TGTGCCAGCAGCTTTGGGGACCCGGGACAATCTAATGAAAAACTGTTTTTT.